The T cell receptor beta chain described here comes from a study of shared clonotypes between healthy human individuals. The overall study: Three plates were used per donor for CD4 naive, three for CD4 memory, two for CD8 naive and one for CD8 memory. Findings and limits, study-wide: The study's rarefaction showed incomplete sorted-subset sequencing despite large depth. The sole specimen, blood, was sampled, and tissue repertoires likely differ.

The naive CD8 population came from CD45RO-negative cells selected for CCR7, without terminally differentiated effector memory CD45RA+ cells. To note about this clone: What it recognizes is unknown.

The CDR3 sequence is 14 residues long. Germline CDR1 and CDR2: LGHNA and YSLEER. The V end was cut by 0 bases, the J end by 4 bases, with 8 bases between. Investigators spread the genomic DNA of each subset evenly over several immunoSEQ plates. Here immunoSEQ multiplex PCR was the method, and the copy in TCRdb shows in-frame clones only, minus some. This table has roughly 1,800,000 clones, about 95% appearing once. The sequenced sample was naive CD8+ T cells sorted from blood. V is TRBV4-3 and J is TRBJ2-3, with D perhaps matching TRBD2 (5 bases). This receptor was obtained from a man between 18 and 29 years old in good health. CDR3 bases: TGCGCCAGCAGCCAAGAGCTAGCCTCAGATACGCAGTATTTT. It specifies CASSQELASDTQYF.